This entry lists 14 T cell receptor beta chains sequenced from one sample in a study of CD8 T cells in ankylosing spondylitis. TCRdb re-called the 5' RACE reads with MiXCR, one entry per CDR3 protein. The sample records 200,000 to 250,000 distinct CDR3 sequences, about 7% being singletons. No antigen has been identified for these receptors. Overall study results and limits: Within ankylosing spondylitis blood, a TCR beta motif made up of eight highly homologous variants appeared to be characteristic.

The material sequenced was blood, either unsorted or a sorted T cell fraction (not recorded which). Source of these receptors: a male donor with ankylosing spondylitis.

This clonotype was recorded many times. The V and J genes are TRBV7-2 and TRBJ2-7, with 7 nucleotides matching TRBD1. Germline CDR1 and CDR2: SGHTA and FQGNSA. The ends lost 5 bases at V and 5 bases at J; junction bases unmatched: 15. This CDR3 is built from 16 residues. Here the CDR3 DNA reads TGTGCCAGCAGCGAAGGAGAGGGGGCGATAATGGACGAGCAGTACTTC. Amino acids: CASSEGEGAIMDEQYF.

Many counts were recorded for this clonotype. V and J are TRBV20-1 and TRBJ1-5, with D unresolved. Germline V gives CDR1 DFQATT, CDR2 SNEGSKA (reference sequence). Deletions cut 0 bases from V and 0 bases from J, with 12 bases between. This CDR3 region has 16 residues. The CDR3 reads CSARDGERVSNQPQHF. DNA of the CDR3: TGCAGTGCTAGAGACGGGGAGAGGGTTAGCAATCAGCCCCAGCATTTT.

Many counts were recorded for this clonotype. The V gene is TRBV7-9, the J gene TRBJ2-7; 15 bases agree with TRBD2. The CDR3 consists of 15 residues. In germline, CDR1 is SEHNR, CDR2 FQNEAQ (reference sequence). The J segment lost 4 bases and the V segment lost 4 bases, leaving 2 bases of the junction unmatched. Here the CDR3 DNA reads TGTGCCAGCAGCTCCGGACTAGCGGGAGGGTACGAGCAGTACTTC. Amino acid sequence: CASSSGLAGGYEQYF.

This clonotype was observed at least ten times. The chain carries TRBV5-1 and TRBJ2-3; D perhaps matches TRBD2 (5 bases). From germline, CDR1 is SGHRS and CDR2 YFSETQ. Trimming shortened V by 6 bases and J by 6 bases, and 14 bases separated the two germline ends. CDR3 length: 13 amino acids. The CDR3 DNA sequence: TGCGCCAGCAATCTGAGAGGGCCGGATACGCAGTATTTT. It yields the protein CASNLRGPDTQYF.

The chain is built from TRBV10-2 and TRBJ1-1; 7 nucleotides align to TRBD1. V shed 5 bases, J shed 0 bases, and the junction held 3 bases outside the gene matches. The CDR3 runs to 14 residues. Germline CDR1 and CDR2: WSHSY and SAAADI. CDR3 loop: CASSYRGLNTEAFF. The CDR3 DNA follows: TGCGCCAGCAGTTACAGGGGACTGAACACTGAAGCTTTCTTT.

This clonotype appeared many times. The gene calls are TRBV5-1 and TRBJ2-2, with 11 bases lining up with TRBD2. V trimming: 1 base; J trimming: 5 bases; junction bases outside the gene matches: 1. Germline V lookup: CDR1 SGHRS, CDR2 YFSETQ. The CDR3 covers 15 residues. CDR3 coding DNA: TGCGCCAGCAGCTTGACTAGCGGGAGTACCGGGGAGCTGTTTTTT. Encoded protein: CASSLTSGSTGELFF.

This clonotype came up a few times. The gene calls are TRBV6-5 and TRBJ2-5, with D uncertain. The CDR3 is 13 residues long. V was pared by 1 base and J by 7 bases, with 10 bases between. Germline V gives CDR1 MNHEY, CDR2 SVGAGI. CDR3 protein: CASSYFGERTQYF. In nucleotides, the CDR3 is TGTGCCAGCAGTTACTTCGGAGAGCGGACCCAGTACTTC.

This clonotype was seen a handful of times. The chain is built from TRBV4-2 and TRBJ2-3; 7 bases align to TRBD1. Looked up from germline, CDR1 is LGHNA and CDR2 is YNFKEQ. Trimming at V came to 6 bases and at J to 2 bases, leaving 11 bases not matched to a gene. The CDR3 extends over 16 amino acids. The CDR3 DNA follows: TGTGCCAGCAGAATCTCGGACAGGCGATACACAGATACGCAGTATTTT. This gives the protein CASRISDRRYTDTQYF.

This clonotype was seen ten or more times. The chain carries TRBV4-3 and TRBJ2-1; possible D gene TRBD1, 8 bases. V shed 0 bases and J shed 8 bases, with 29 bases lying between them. The CDR3 loop spans 20 amino acids. Germline CDR1 LGHNA, CDR2 YSLEER. The CDR3 here is CASSQDIGTGGISGFDEQFF. The CDR3 bases are TGCGCCAGCAGCCAAGATATTGGAACAGGGGGGATTAGCGGGTTTGATGAGCAGTTCTTC.

This clonotype has a count of ten or more. The gene calls are TRBV27 and TRBJ2-6; D is possibly TRBD1 (6 bases). The CDR3 length is 19 residues. Germline V gene lookup returns CDR1 MNHEY and CDR2 SMNVEV (reference sequence). Trimming removed 2 bases at V and 0 bases at J, with 17 bases between. The CDR3 loop reads CASSLDGTQTSSGANVLTF. CDR3 DNA sequence: TGTGCCAGCAGTTTAGATGGGACACAAACGAGCTCTGGGGCCAACGTCCTGACTTTC.

This clonotype occurred many times. V gene TRBV7-2 combines with J gene TRBJ2-7; D perhaps matches TRBD1 (6 bases). This CDR3 contains 14 residues. V dropped 0 bases and J dropped 1 base, with 7 bases sitting between them. From germline, CDR1 is SGHTA and CDR2 FQGNSA. CDR3 in DNA: TGTGCCAGCAGCTTAGCTACAGGGTCCTACGAGCAGTACTTC. It encodes CASSLATGSYEQYF.

This clonotype appeared many times. V gene TRBV4-3 combines with J gene TRBJ1-2; 9 bases agree with TRBD1. The CDR3 has 16 residues. Germline CDR1 is LGHNA and CDR2 is YSLEER. V was pared by 0 bases and J by 10 bases, with 12 bases of the junction left unmatched. The CDR3 loop reads CASSQDRGGTGLPYTF. CDR3 nucleotides: TGCGCCAGCAGCCAAGATCGTGGCGGGACAGGGTTACCCTACACCTTC.

The sample holds many counts of this clonotype. V gene TRBV11-2 combines with J gene TRBJ2-7; 8 bases are a match to TRBD1. Trimming removed 0 bases from V and 3 bases from J; junction bases left unmatched: 4. The CDR3 is 15 residues long. The germline CDR1 and CDR2 sequences are SGHAT and FQNNGV. The CDR3 loop reads CASSLEGRGLYEQYF. The DNA of the CDR3 is TGTGCCAGCAGCTTAGAGGGCAGGGGGCTCTACGAGCAGTACTTC.

This rearrangement joins TRBV11-1 to TRBJ1-1, with D uncertain. The length of the CDR3 is 12 residues. The V end was cut by 8 bases, the J end by 0 bases, with 7 bases between. Germline loops: CDR1 SGHAT, CDR2 FQDESV (reference sequence). The CDR3 region has the DNA TGTGCCAGCGGATTGATGAACACTGAAGCTTTCTTT. Encoded protein: CASGLMNTEAFF.